The source of this T cell receptor (beta chain) is a study of T-cell reconstitution after alpha-beta-depleted transplantation in children. The study's findings and limits: It was surviving recipient T cells and thymic progenitors that gave some patients high TCRbeta diversity at day 60. Several hundred expanded graft clones reportedly supplied alpha-beta T cells about two months after transplant. By one year post-transplant, T-cell counts and diversity largely arose from T cells that were newly produced.

This CDR3 region has 15 residues. V shed 1 base and J shed 7 bases, with 17 bases lying between them. Germline V gene sequence: CDR1 SQVTM, CDR2 ANQGSEA. This clonotype came up a few times. Antigen unknown. Preparation of the TCRbeta library involved a method that used unique molecular identifiers. TCRdb independently ran MiXCR on the PCR reads; one entry per CDR3 protein. The table records about 980,000 distinct CDR3 sequences, about 30% of them present only once. The TCR comes from a boy younger than two who had a stem cell transplant for SCID, so the T cells may come from the graft donor. The V gene is TRBV29-1, the J gene TRBJ1-5, with a weak D call TRBD1 (5 bases). The source material was PBMCs, mostly from graft donor cells, sampled 360 days after TCRalphabeta/CD19-depleted stem cell transplant. CDR3 loop: CSVEVLTALEQPQHF. The CDR3 DNA sequence: TGCAGCGTTGAAGTTCTGACAGCCTTAGAGCAGCCCCAGCATTTT.